The 31 T cell receptor beta chains listed next were all sequenced from one sample in a study of T cell repertoires in cytomegalovirus infection. TCRdb fed the reads into MiXCR, producing one record per CDR3 protein. The sample holds 700,000 to 900,000 distinct CDR3 sequences, 25% to 35% seen once. Their recognized antigens are unknown. The specimen was cultured CD8+ T cells from PBMCs, collected from culture after CMV antigen stimulation. Receptors were obtained from a human donor in good health (CMV status not recorded). Some clones in this sample may be carry-over from other donors' samples.

The V call is TRBV7-2, the J call TRBJ2-1, with 8 bases aligning to TRBD2. This CDR3 spans 15 amino acids. The V gene end was trimmed by 3 bases and the J gene end by 8 bases; junction bases not matched to a gene: 9. In germline, CDR1 is SGHTA, CDR2 FQGNSA. The CDR3: CASSFPGLGYDEQFF. CDR3 nucleotide sequence: TGTGCCAGCAGCTTCCCGGGACTAGGTTACGATGAGCAGTTCTTC.

The chain recombines TRBV4-1 with TRBJ2-3; 9 bases line up with TRBD1. Losses at the gene ends were 6 bases for V and 4 bases for J; bases not matched to a gene: 14. CDR3 length: 17 residues. Germline V lookup: CDR1 MGHRA, CDR2 YSYEKL. CDR3 amino acids: CASSPTQGAQVADTQYF. As DNA, the CDR3 is TGCGCCAGCAGTCCGACACAGGGGGCGCAGGTGGCAGATACGCAGTATTTT.

V usage is TRBV5-1 and J usage is TRBJ2-1; possible D gene TRBD2, 6 bases. The ends were cut back, 4 bases at V and 0 bases at J, with 17 bases in the middle. The CDR3 has 17 residues. Germline CDR1 reads SGHRS; CDR2 reads YFSETQ. The CDR3 region is CASSPLGDGSSYNEQFF. DNA of the CDR3: TGCGCCAGCAGCCCATTAGGGGACGGGAGCTCCTACAATGAGCAGTTCTTC. Variable domain in full (rest from reference TRBV5-1 and TRBJ2-1): KAGVTQTPRYLIKTRGQQVTLSCSPISGHRSVSWYQQTPGQGLQFLFEYFSETQRNKGNFPGRFSGRQFSNSRSEMNVSTLELGDSALYLCASSPLGDGSSYNEQFFGPGTRLTVL.

There are a few counts of this clonotype. This sequence joins TRBV24-1 and TRBJ1-5; no definite D call. Per germline, CDR1 KGHDR and CDR2 SFDVKD. CDR3 length: 14 residues. Deletions cut 3 bases from V and 2 bases from J, with 7 bases between. The CDR3 loop reads CATSDTEGNQPQHF. CDR3 nucleotides: TGTGCCACCAGTGATACAGAGGGCAATCAGCCCCAGCATTTT.

The J gene is TRBJ1-2, the V gene TRBV28, with a tentative D call TRBD1 (5 bases). Germline V gene sequence: CDR1 MDHEN, CDR2 SYDVKM. The CDR3 runs 14 residues. The V end was cut by 4 bases, the J end by 5 bases, with 14 bases between. The CDR3 DNA is TGTGCCAGCAGTTCACGGGGGACGTTATATGGCTACACCTTC. It encodes CASSSRGTLYGYTF.

This sequence joins TRBV19 and TRBJ1-4; a weak D match, TRBD1 (5 bases). The germline V gene encodes CDR1 LNHDA and CDR2 SQIVND (reference sequence). The CDR3 sequence is 16 residues long. V lost 4 bases, J lost 8 bases, and 20 bases lay in between. In DNA, the CDR3 is TGTGCCAGTAGTACGGACTACCGGGACTTAAGGGAAAAACTGTTTTTT. It codes for CASSTDYRDLREKLFF.

This clonotype was detected many times. The chain uses TRBV7-6 and TRBJ2-2; 10 nucleotides line up with TRBD2. J was trimmed by 0 bases and V by 4 bases; bases with no gene match: 5. This CDR3 contains 17 residues. CDR1 and CDR2 (germline): SGHVS, FNYEAQ. CDR3 bases: TGTGCCAGCAGCTCGAGACTAGCGGGTGCGAACACCGGGGAGCTGTTTTTT. Its protein is CASSSRLAGANTGELFF.

The chain carries TRBV4-1 and TRBJ2-7; D is undetermined. From germline, CDR1 is MGHRA and CDR2 YSYEKL. CDR3 length equals 13 residues. The V gene lost 1 base and the J gene lost 2 bases, with 6 bases spanning the gap. CDR3: CASSQAFAYEQYF. CDR3 DNA: TGCGCCAGCAGCCAAGCCTTTGCCTACGAGCAGTACTTC.

The chain couples TRBV28 to TRBJ2-1; D gene uncertain. The length of the CDR3 is 16 residues. V was clipped by 7 bases and J by 0 bases, with 16 bases between them. CDR1 MDHEN and CDR2 SYDVKM come from the germline V gene. CDR3 in amino acids: CASKYAQRSSYNEQFF. The CDR3 region has the DNA TGTGCCAGCAAATACGCGCAGAGGAGCTCCTACAATGAGCAGTTCTTC.

The chain carries TRBV28 and TRBJ1-2; TRBD1 might be the D (5 bases). The CDR3 covers 15 residues. Germline V lookup: CDR1 MDHEN, CDR2 SYDVKM. Trimming removed 1 base from V and 3 bases from J, with 12 bases in between. CDR3 region: CASSLLGTPYYGYTF. CDR3 DNA: TGTGCCAGCAGTTTATTGGGGACCCCTTACTATGGCTACACCTTC.

There are a few counts of this clonotype. The DNA of the CDR3 is TGTGCCAGCAGTGAAGATAGAGCGGGGGTCGGGGGGGATACGCAGTATTTT. Translated, it gives CASSEDRAGVGGDTQYF. The rearrangement joins TRBV6-1 to TRBJ2-3; TRBD2 aligns across 8 bases. The CDR3 extends over 17 amino acids. With 1 base clipped from V and 6 bases from J, the junction kept 12 bases outside the gene matches. CDR1 and CDR2 (germline): MNHNS, SASEGT.

The sample holds many counts of this clonotype. The rearrangement uses TRBV7-2 and TRBJ2-3; tentatively, D is TRBD2 (6 bases). This CDR3 is 16 amino acids long. The germline V and J ends were trimmed by 6 bases and 6 bases, with 22 bases remaining between them. Per the germline V gene, CDR1 is SGHTA and CDR2 is FQGNSA. The DNA for the CDR3 is TGTGCCAGCAGACACGCCACATGGGACTCAGTGGATACGCAGTATTTT. This codes for CASRHATWDSVDTQYF.

This sequence joins TRBV6-6 and TRBJ1-1; D call uncertain. This CDR3 comprises 15 residues. The germline V and J ends were trimmed by 2 bases and 0 bases, with 10 bases remaining between them. Germline lookup yields CDR1 MNHNY and CDR2 SVGAGI (reference sequence). The CDR3 sequence is CASSYPGLLNTEAFF. The CDR3 coding sequence is TGTGCCAGCAGTTACCCCGGGCTTTTGAACACTGAAGCTTTCTTT.

The chain combines TRBV12-3 or TRBV12-4 with TRBJ1-5; D gene uncertain. The CDR3 runs to 15 residues. The germline V and J ends were trimmed by 6 bases and 4 bases, with 16 bases remaining between them. CDR3 coding DNA: TGTGCCAGCAGCACCGGGATGGGCTGGAATCAGCCCCAGCATTTT. Residues: CASSTGMGWNQPQHF.

This chain uses TRBV5-1 with TRBJ1-1; a possible D gene is TRBD1 (5 bases). The CDR3 is 15 amino acids. Germline-derived CDR1 and CDR2 are SGHRS and YFSETQ. The ends were cut back, 0 bases at V and 2 bases at J, with 11 bases in the middle. The CDR3 DNA reads as TGCGCCAGCAGCTTGGTGGCAGGGCCTAACACTGAAGCTTTCTTT. The encoded protein is CASSLVAGPNTEAFF.

The chain links TRBV27 to TRBJ2-1; 8 bases match TRBD2. The V gene's germline CDR1 is MNHEY and CDR2 SMNVEV (reference sequence). The V segment lost 8 bases and the J segment 3 bases; nucleotides outside the gene matches: 9. The CDR3 spans 15 residues. CDR3 nucleotide sequence: TGTGCCAGCTCCCGGGCGGGGGGATTCTACAATGAGCAGTTCTTC. Translation gives CASSRAGGFYNEQFF.

The chain carries TRBV7-6 and TRBJ1-4, with D unclear. The CDR3 is 14 amino acids. The germline V gene encodes CDR1 SGHVS and CDR2 FNYEAQ. Between the trimmed V and J ends, which lost 6 bases and 8 bases, there was a span of 16 bases. CDR3 nucleotides: TGTGCCAGCAGTTACAGAGGCCTACGGGAAAAACTGTTTTTT. The encoded protein is CASSYRGLREKLFF.

This clonotype was seen more than once but under ten times. V gene TRBV28 combines with J gene TRBJ1-4; D unresolved. V lost 2 bases to trimming and J lost 2 bases, with 6 bases between them. The CDR3 loop spans 14 amino acids. The V gene's germline CDR1 is MDHEN and CDR2 SYDVKM. CDR3 coding DNA: TGTGCCAGCAGTTTACCCTATACTAATGAAAAACTGTTTTTT. The encoded protein is CASSLPYTNEKLFF.

This clonotype was observed a handful of times. This rearrangement joins TRBV7-8 to TRBJ1-1; 9 bases match TRBD1. Germline assignment: CDR1 SGHVS and CDR2 FQNEAQ. The CDR3 covers 16 residues. The V segment lost 5 bases and the J segment 2 bases; nucleotides outside the gene matches: 9. In DNA, the CDR3 is TGTGCCAGCAGCCGAACAGGGGGACAGGGCAACACTGAAGCTTTCTTT. Amino acids: CASSRTGGQGNTEAFF. Full variable domain (outside the CDR3, taken from reference TRBV7-8 and TRBJ1-1): GAGVSQSPRYKVAKRGQDVALRCDPISGHVSLFWYQQALGQGPEFLTYFQNEAQLDKSGLPSDRFFAERPEGSVSTLKIQRTQQEDSAVYLCASSRTGGQGNTEAFFGQGTRLTVV.

In its sample, this clonotype was seen a few times. V gene TRBV27 combines with J gene TRBJ2-1; D unresolved. The CDR3 covers 14 residues. V was cut by 1 base and J by 2 bases, with 6 bases left in between. Germline CDR1 and CDR2: MNHEY and SMNVEV (reference sequence). CDR3: CASSLYGTYNEQFF. The CDR3 region has the DNA TGTGCCAGCAGTTTATACGGAACCTACAATGAGCAGTTCTTC.

The V and J genes are TRBV19 and TRBJ2-1, with D perhaps TRBD1 or TRBD2 (5 bases each). V lost 5 bases, J lost 7 bases, and 15 bases lay in between. CDR3 length: 14 amino acids. Per the germline V gene, CDR1 is LNHDA and CDR2 is SQIVND (reference sequence). Written as DNA, the CDR3 is TGTGCCAGTAGTTACAGGACTTCGGGGAATGAGCAGTTCTTC. It translates to CASSYRTSGNEQFF.

This clonotype was seen more than once but under ten times. The rearrangement links TRBV28 to TRBJ1-6; D ambiguous. Trimming removed 3 bases from V and 4 bases from J, with 10 bases in between. In germline, CDR1 is MDHEN, CDR2 SYDVKM. The CDR3 has 15 amino acids. CDR3 amino acids: CASSLRPLYNSPLHF. The DNA of the CDR3 is TGTGCCAGCAGTTTGCGCCCCCTTTATAATTCACCCCTCCACTTT. Full variable domain (missing parts from reference TRBV28 and TRBJ1-6): DVKVTQSSRYLVKRTGEKVFLECVQDMDHENMFWYRQDPGLGLRLIYFSYDVKMKEKGDIPEGYSVSREKKERFSLILESASTNQTSMYLCASSLRPLYNSPLHFGNGTRLTVT.

This clonotype was counted at least ten times. This chain uses TRBV7-6 with TRBJ2-7; TRBD1 or TRBD2 may be the D gene (5 bases each). Looked up from germline, CDR1 is SGHVS and CDR2 is FNYEAQ. The CDR3 has 18 residues. Trimming stripped 5 bases from V and 3 bases from J, with 26 bases between. The CDR3 loop is CASSISPLRGVEDYEQYF. CDR3 DNA: TGTGCCAGCAGCATATCCCCACTTCGAGGGGTTGAAGACTACGAGCAGTACTTC.

V is TRBV27 and J is TRBJ1-1, with a possible D match to TRBD1 (6 bases). V dropped 2 bases and J dropped 3 bases, with 13 bases sitting between them. The CDR3 spans 15 residues. The germline V gene encodes CDR1 MNHEY and CDR2 SMNVEV (reference sequence). CDR3 region: CASSLSQGSDTEAFF. DNA for the CDR3: TGTGCCAGCAGTTTAAGTCAGGGGTCGGACACTGAAGCTTTCTTT.

This clonotype has a handful of counts. The genes are TRBV7-2 and TRBJ2-1, with D possibly being TRBD1 (5 bases). Trimming left V 5 bases short and J 1 base short, with 15 bases between. CDR1 SGHTA and CDR2 FQGNSA come from the germline V gene. This CDR3 is 16 amino acids long. This CDR3 is CASSPRGQMSYNEQFF. CDR3 sequence (DNA): TGTGCCAGCAGCCCCCGCGGACAAATGTCCTACAATGAGCAGTTCTTC.

The chain carries TRBV9 and TRBJ2-3; weak D call: TRBD2 (6 bases). This CDR3 has 15 residues. Germline V CDR1 and CDR2: SGDLS, YYNGEE. V lost 4 bases and J lost 1, with 13 bases in between. The CDR3 is CASSSLLAGTDTQYF. In nucleotides, the CDR3 is TGTGCCAGCAGCTCCTTACTAGCTGGCACAGATACGCAGTATTTT.

J is TRBJ2-1 and V is TRBV5-1; TRBD2 matches at 8 bases. Germline trimming cut 5 bases from V and 8 bases from J; bases unmatched to any gene: 12. CDR3 size: 15 residues. CDR1 and CDR2 (germline): SGHRS, YFSETQ. The CDR3 nucleotides are TGCGCCAGCAGGAAAGAAGCGGGGGCCGGGTATGAGCAGTTCTTC. Translating gives CASRKEAGAGYEQFF.

This clonotype was found a few times. This chain joins TRBV6-5 and TRBJ1-1, with D perhaps matching TRBD1 (5 bases). Germline V gene data show CDR1 as MNHEY and CDR2 as SVGAGI. The CDR3 contains 15 residues. Trimming stripped 1 base from V and 1 base from J, with 10 bases between. The CDR3 sequence is CASSYFGDGNTEAFF. For the CDR3, the DNA is TGTGCCAGCAGTTACTTCGGGGACGGGAACACTGAAGCTTTCTTT.

The rearrangement links TRBV9 to TRBJ2-2; maybe TRBD2 (7 bases). This CDR3 comprises 16 residues. Germline V gene data show CDR1 as SGDLS and CDR2 as YYNGEE. The V end lost 3 bases, the J end lost 6 bases, and 18 bases lay between the germline ends. The DNA of the CDR3 is TGTGCCAGCAGCGAGTACGGGGGGCCGGCCTCCGGGGAGCTGTTTTTT. This translates into CASSEYGGPASGELFF.

This clonotype was counted between two and nine times. The chain has TRBV19 and TRBJ1-2, with D perhaps matching TRBD1 (6 bases). Per the germline V gene, CDR1 is LNHDA and CDR2 is SQIVND (reference sequence). Between the trimmed V and J ends, which lost 8 bases and 4 bases, there was a span of 8 bases. There are 11 residues in the CDR3. Here the CDR3 DNA reads TGTGCCAGTTTGACAGGCTATGGCTACACCTTC. Amino acid sequence: CASLTGYGYTF.

The CDR3 protein is CASSKKVVYSNQPQHF. DNA of the CDR3: TGTGCCAGTAGTAAGAAGGTTGTCTATAGCAATCAGCCCCAGCATTTT. The chain carries TRBV19 and TRBJ1-5; D gene ambiguous. Germline CDR1 LNHDA, CDR2 SQIVND (reference sequence). V lost 4 bases to trimming and J lost 0 bases, with 13 bases between them. The CDR3 is 16 amino acids.